The 14 T cell receptor beta chains below were found in one sample sequenced in a study of blood T cell repertoires in COVID-19. Assay: immunoSEQ multiplex PCR; the TCRdb copy retains only in-frame clones and omits some. The sample holds about 68,000 clones, 70% to 90% seen once. The source material was peripheral blood. The receptors originated from a woman aged 60-70 years with acute or convalescent COVID-19.

The chain uses TRBV18 and TRBJ1-2; D is unresolved. With 0 bases removed from V and 6 bases from J, the gap between germline ends came to 8 bases. This CDR3 has 13 residues. CDR1 KGHSH and CDR2 LQKENI come from the germline V gene. In nucleotides, the CDR3 is TGTGCCAGCTCACCACCGACACGAGATGGCTACACCTTC. Its protein product is CASSPPTRDGYTF.

The chain combines TRBV29-1 with TRBJ1-1; 9 bases fit TRBD1. Germline V lookup: CDR1 SQVTM, CDR2 ANQGSEA. J was trimmed by 2 bases and V by 6 bases; bases with no gene match: 4. This CDR3 contains 13 residues. The CDR3 sequence: CSVRTGANTEAFF. The CDR3 DNA follows: TGCAGCGTCCGGACAGGGGCCAACACTGAAGCTTTCTTT.

The chain recombines TRBV2 with TRBJ1-2; D is possibly TRBD1 (6 bases). V gave up 0 bases and J gave up 8 bases, with 13 bases separating them. Germline V gives CDR1 SNHLY, CDR2 FYNNEI. The CDR3 spans 14 residues. CDR3 residues: CASSEARGGRGYTF. The CDR3 DNA sequence: TGTGCCAGCAGTGAAGCGCGGGGGGGGCGAGGCTACACCTTC.

The chain links TRBV29-1 to TRBJ2-2; 9 bases map to TRBD1. Per germline, CDR1 SQVTM and CDR2 ANQGSEA. Trimming at V came to 6 bases and at J to 5 bases, leaving 1 base not matched to a gene. CDR3 length: 12 residues. The CDR3 nucleotides are TGCAGCGTAGGACAGGGGACCGGGGAGCTGTTTTTT. Encoded protein: CSVGQGTGELFF.

The V gene is TRBV19, the J gene TRBJ2-2; the D gene is possibly TRBD2 (6 bases). The ends were cut back, 2 bases at V and 4 bases at J, with 17 bases in the middle. The CDR3 is 17 amino acids. Looked up from germline, CDR1 is LNHDA and CDR2 is SQIVND (reference sequence). The CDR3 coding sequence is TGTGCCAGTAGTATATCCAAGGTGGGGGGTAGCACCGGGGAGCTGTTTTTT. Its protein product is CASSISKVGGSTGELFF.

The chain employs TRBV19 and TRBJ1-2; D is possibly TRBD1 (5 bases). Germline V lookup: CDR1 LNHDA, CDR2 SQIVND (reference sequence). V was cut by 5 bases and J by 3 bases, with 22 bases left in between. The CDR3 is made up of 17 amino acids. CDR3 region: CASSGVAGTPADYGYTF. The CDR3 nucleotides are TGTGCCAGTAGTGGGGTAGCGGGGACCCCTGCAGACTATGGCTACACCTTC.

The V gene is TRBV7-3, the J gene TRBJ1-6, with TRBD1 matching over 9 bases. Unmatched junction bases numbered 8, after V lost 5 bases and J lost 9 bases. Germline CDR1 SGHTA, CDR2 FQGTGA. The CDR3 length is 15 residues. The CDR3 DNA reads TGTGCCAGCAGCCTCAGGGGACAGGGCGTTTCACCCCTCCACTTT. This sequence encodes CASSLRGQGVSPLHF. The full variable domain, with the rest looked up from reference TRBV7-3 and TRBJ1-6, is GAGVSQTPSNKVTEKGKYVELRCDPISGHTALYWYRQSLGQGPEFLIYFQGTGAADDSGLPNDRFFAVRPEGSVSTLKIQRTERGDSAVYLCASSLRGQGVSPLHFGNGTRLTVT.

This chain uses TRBV9 with TRBJ2-3, with D uncertain. V lost 0 bases and J 2 bases, leaving 13 bases between the germline ends. The CDR3 is made up of 16 amino acids. Germline loops: CDR1 SGDLS, CDR2 YYNGEE. This CDR3 is CASSVGVRSATDTQYF. The CDR3 DNA is TGTGCCAGCAGCGTAGGTGTGAGGAGCGCCACAGATACGCAGTATTTT.

The CDR3 coding sequence is TGTGCCATCAGCAGGACAGGGGATAGCAATCAGCCCCAGCATTTT. Its protein is CAISRTGDSNQPQHF. The V gene is TRBV10-3, the J gene TRBJ1-5, with TRBD1 matching over 9 bases. Germline-derived CDR1 and CDR2 are ENHRY and SYGVKD. This CDR3 contains 15 residues. Losses at the gene ends were 6 bases for V and 0 bases for J; bases not matched to a gene: 3.

V gene TRBV6-5 combines with J gene TRBJ2-7; D possibly corresponds to TRBD2 (6 bases). The CDR3 runs to 14 residues. Germline V gene sequence: CDR1 MNHEY, CDR2 SVGAGI. V was cut by 8 bases and J by 2 bases, with 16 bases left in between. CDR3 region: CASRPGGYTYEQYF. The CDR3 nucleotides read TGTGCCAGCCGGCCCGGGGGTTACACCTACGAGCAGTACTTC.

This chain connects TRBV18 to TRBJ2-7, with TRBD1 matching 9 bases. The CDR3 length is 15 residues. The V gene's germline CDR1 is KGHSH and CDR2 LQKENI. Losses at the gene ends were 2 bases for V and 2 bases for J; bases not matched to a gene: 4. CDR3 DNA: TGTGCCAGCTCACCAGGGACAGGGTCGACCTACGAGCAGTACTTC. This translates into CASSPGTGSTYEQYF.

The chain carries TRBV11-2 and TRBJ1-1, with D hard to call. The CDR3 covers 12 residues. Germline lookup yields CDR1 SGHAT and CDR2 FQNNGV. V lost 5 bases to trimming and J lost 6 bases, with 10 bases between them. In DNA, the CDR3 is TGTGCCAGCAGCCCGTCAGGTCCTGAAGCTTTCTTT. This gives the protein CASSPSGPEAFF.

The chain couples TRBV28 to TRBJ1-5; TRBD1 is a possible D gene (5 bases). The germline V and J ends were trimmed by 6 bases and 2 bases, with 8 bases remaining between them. The CDR3 is made up of 13 amino acids. Germline V CDR1 and CDR2: MDHEN, SYDVKM. CDR3 amino acids: CASRGHGNQPQHF. CDR3 bases: TGTGCCAGCAGGGGGCATGGCAATCAGCCCCAGCATTTT.

This clone was seen a single time. This chain connects TRBV2 to TRBJ2-2, with TRBD1 matching over 7 bases. This CDR3 spans 15 amino acids. V was clipped by 5 bases and J by 2 bases; unmatched bases: 5. CDR1 is SNHLY, CDR2 FYNNEI, per germline. CDR3 protein: CASSPDRTNTGELFF. CDR3 in DNA: TGTGCCAGCAGTCCGGACAGGACAAACACCGGGGAGCTGTTTTTT.